The rows below give T cell receptor beta chains drawn from one sample of a study of cytomegalovirus exposure and HLA in healthy donors. Clones were read by immunoSEQ multiplex PCR, and TCRdb kept only the in-frame ones, dropping some. Among about 91,000 clones listed, just under 90% were seen once. Sequencing input: PBMCs. These receptors came from a young man in good health and CMV-seronegative. Both conserved end residues are part of each CDR3. The D gene is left open where the match is weak. Where a row states a size, it is once, few, many or the class of an expanded clone; other rows omit it.

>TRBJ1-3|TRBD1|13|TRBV27|NA
CASSLDRGNTIYF
TGTGCCAGCAGTTTGGACAGGGGAAACACCATATATTTT
>TRBJ2-7|TRBD1|15|TRBV6-6|NA
CASSYLTGGNYEQYF
TGTGCCAGCAGTTACCTGACAGGGGGAAACTACGAGCAGTACTTC
>TRBJ1-4|NA|15|TRBV4-1|NA
CASSLPREGGAKLFF
TGCGCCAGCAGCCTCCCCAGAGAAGGGGGAGCTAAACTGTTTTTT
>TRBJ2-7|NA|8|TRBV20-1|NA
CSARGANF
TGCAGTGCTAGAGGAGCGAACTTC
>TRBJ2-1|NA|14|TRBV11-2|NA
CASSLDTGSNEQFF
TGTGCCAGCAGCTTAGATACGGGGAGCAATGAGCAGTTCTTC
>TRBJ2-7|TRBD1|16|TRBV5-1|NA
CASSLALGQGGYEQYF
TGCGCCAGCAGCTTGGCGTTAGGACAGGGGGGCTACGAGCAGTACTTC
>TRBJ2-2|NA|14|TRBV5-1|NA
CASSLSVLNGELFF
TGCGCCAGCAGCTTATCGGTGCTAAATGGGGAGCTGTTTTTT
>TRBJ2-1|TRBD2|16|TRBV19|NA
CASSHSGLAGGTEQFF
TGTGCCAGTAGCCACTCCGGACTAGCGGGAGGGACTGAGCAGTTCTTC
>TRBJ1-2|NA|15|TRBV18|NA
CASSPLTGQNYGYTF
TGTGCCAGCTCACCCCTTACCGGACAGAACTATGGCTACACCTTC
>TRBJ2-5|NA|14|TRBV13|NA
CASSLGSNRETQYF
TGTGCCAGCAGCTTAGGGTCAAATCGGGAGACCCAGTACTTC
>TRBJ2-2|TRBD2|16|TRBV19|NA
CASRSGGPKNTGELFF
TGTGCCAGTAGGTCGGGAGGGCCAAAGAACACCGGGGAGCTGTTTTTT
>TRBJ2-7|TRBD1|14|TRBV28|once
CASTLGTGLYEQYF
TGTGCCAGCACCCTCGGGACAGGCCTCTACGAGCAGTACTTC
>TRBJ1-1|NA|14|TRBV5-4|NA
CASSPTTVNTEAFF
TGTGCCAGCAGCCCGACTACTGTGAACACTGAAGCTTTCTTT
>TRBJ2-7|NA|15|TRBV18|NA
CASSPPGQGGYEQYF
TGTGCCAGCTCACCACCGGGCCAGGGCGGATACGAGCAGTACTTC
>TRBJ1-2|NA|11|TRBV28|NA
CASSSDYGYTF
TGTGCCAGCAGTTCGGACTATGGCTACACCTTC
>TRBJ2-6|NA|16|TRBV6-6|NA
CASTGPFGSGANVLTF
TGTGCCAGCACAGGGCCATTTGGGTCTGGGGCCAACGTCCTGACTTTC
>TRBJ2-7|NA|14|TRBV6-5|NA
CASSYSASTHEQYF
TGTGCCAGCAGTTACTCTGCTAGTACCCACGAGCAGTACTTC
>TRBJ2-2|TRBD2|22|TRBV28|NA
CASSLPTPRTSGITGDTGELFF
TGTGCCAGCAGTTTACCCACCCCGAGGACTAGCGGAATCACAGGGGACACCGGGGAGCTGTTTTTT
>TRBJ2-3|TRBD2|14|TRBV14|NA
CASSHTTLSGGQYF
TGTGCCAGCAGCCACACCACTTTGAGCGGGGGCCAGTATTTT
>TRBJ2-5|TRBD2|15|TRBV27|NA
CASSLGGGRLETQYF
TGTGCCAGCAGTTTAGGGGGAGGGCGGTTGGAGACCCAGTACTTC
>TRBJ1-1|NA|14|TRBV6-1|NA
CASRPEGASTEAFF
TGTGCCAGCAGACCTGAAGGGGCCAGCACTGAAGCTTTCTTT
>TRBJ2-7|NA|16|TRBV19|NA
CASSISGGQSSYEQYF
TGTGCCAGTAGTATTTCTGGGGGCCAAAGCTCCTACGAGCAGTACTTC
>TRBJ2-7|TRBD2|18|TRBV7-6|NA
CASSLQGGTSGQKREQYF
TGTGCCAGCAGCTTACAGGGGGGGACTAGCGGGCAGAAACGCGAGCAGTACTTC
>TRBJ1-5|TRBD1|13|TRBV6-5|NA
CASSTGGRQPQHF
TGTGCCAGCAGTACAGGGGGCCGGCAGCCCCAGCATTTT
>TRBJ2-1|TRBD1|12|TRBV7-3|once
CASSPRGREQFF
TGTGCCAGCAGCCCTAGGGGGCGTGAGCAGTTCTTC
>TRBJ2-7|TRBD1|15|TRBV9|NA
CASSLLGDSSYEQYF
TGTGCCAGCAGCCTCTTGGGGGACAGTTCCTACGAGCAGTACTTC
>TRBJ2-5|TRBD1|14|TRBV2|NA
CASQDRAIGETQYF
TGTGCCAGTCAAGACAGGGCGATAGGAGAGACCCAGTACTTC
>TRBJ2-7|NA|12|TRBV28|NA
CASGGQVDEQYF
TGTGCCAGCGGAGGGCAGGTGGACGAGCAGTACTTC
>TRBJ2-5|TRBD2|17|TRBV7-9|NA
CASSLGGLASGGETQYF
TGTGCCAGCAGCTTAGGGGGACTAGCGAGCGGCGGAGAGACCCAGTACTTC
>TRBJ1-1|NA|15|TRBV9|NA
CASSVAARVPTEAFF
TGTGCCAGCAGCGTAGCGGCCAGGGTACCCACTGAAGCTTTCTTT
>TRBJ2-6|TRBD1|18|TRBV11-2|NA
CASSSIGTGPSGANVLTF
TGTGCCAGCAGCTCTATTGGGACAGGGCCCTCGGGGGCCAACGTCCTGACTTTC
>TRBJ1-4|NA|14|TRBV28|NA
CASSLGGSGEKLFF
TGTGCCAGCAGTTTGGGAGGGAGTGGAGAAAAACTGTTTTTT
>TRBJ1-5|NA|14|TRBV6-1|once
CASREGMANQPQHF
TGTGCCAGCAGGGAGGGAATGGCAAATCAGCCCCAGCATTTT
>TRBJ1-1|NA|12|TRBV6-5|NA
CASRQGPNEAFF
TGTGCCAGCAGGCAGGGCCCCAATGAAGCTTTCTTT
>TRBJ2-7|NA|13|TRBV27|NA
CASSPWTPDEQYF
TGTGCCAGCAGCCCCTGGACTCCTGACGAGCAGTACTTC
>TRBJ2-5|NA|13|TRBV9|NA
CASSVTSLETQYF
TGTGCCAGCAGCGTAACTAGTCTAGAGACCCAGTACTTC
>TRBJ2-5|TRBD2|14|TRBV5-1|NA
CASSPGLASETQYF
TGCGCCAGCAGCCCCGGACTAGCGTCGGAGACCCAGTACTTC
>TRBJ1-5|TRBD1|16|TRBV6-4|NA
CASSDSRTGKHQPQHF
TGTGCCAGCAGTGACTCCCGGACAGGGAAGCATCAGCCCCAGCATTTT
>TRBJ1-1|NA|15|TRBV7-6|NA
CASSPAADKNTEAFF
TGTGCCAGCAGCCCCGCCGCTGACAAGAACACTGAAGCTTTCTTT
>TRBJ1-4|TRBD1|13|TRBV2|NA
CASRRDRVVELFF
TGTGCCAGCAGGAGGGACAGGGTCGTAGAACTGTTTTTT
>TRBJ1-5|TRBD1|16|TRBV4-2|NA
CASSQGPGQGHQPQHF
TGTGCCAGCAGCCAAGGACCGGGACAGGGACATCAGCCCCAGCATTTT
>TRBJ2-7|TRBD1|15|TRBV28|few
CASRSTGTGRGEQYF
TGTGCCAGCAGATCTACCGGGACAGGGAGGGGCGAGCAGTACTTC
>TRBJ2-6|NA|18|TRBV2|once
CASSIAGVLSSGANVLTF
TGTGCCAGCAGTATCGCAGGGGTTCTCAGCTCTGGGGCCAACGTCCTGACTTTC
>TRBJ2-6|TRBD1|20|TRBV7-3|NA
CASSLTLGGQGTIGANVLTF
TGTGCCAGCAGCTTAACCTTAGGGGGACAGGGGACAATTGGGGCCAACGTCCTGACTTTC
>TRBJ2-2|NA|15|TRBV5-4|NA
CASSPFQGGGGELFF
TGTGCCAGCAGCCCCTTCCAAGGGGGTGGCGGGGAGCTGTTTTTT
>TRBJ1-3|TRBD1|15|TRBV28|NA
CASSSQGASGNTIYF
TGTGCCAGCAGTTCACAGGGGGCGAGTGGAAACACCATATATTTT
>TRBJ2-1|NA|14|TRBV6-4|NA
CASSDSGESNEQFF
TGTGCCAGCAGTGACTCGGGCGAGAGCAATGAGCAGTTCTTC
>TRBJ2-1|NA|15|TRBV9|NA
CASSVATVSYNEQFF
TGTGCCAGCAGCGTAGCAACAGTTTCCTACAATGAGCAGTTCTTC
>TRBJ1-4|NA|13|TRBV18|NA
CASSGLAHGKLFF
TGTGCCAGCTCAGGTCTGGCCCATGGAAAACTGTTTTTT
>TRBJ2-4|NA|15|TRBV7-9|NA
CSSSLGAVAKNIQYF
TGTTCCAGCAGCTTGGGGGCAGTGGCCAAAAACATTCAGTACTTC
>TRBJ2-7|NA|14|TRBV5-6|NA
CASRGRGRSYEQYF
TGTGCCAGCAGGGGGAGAGGACGGTCCTACGAGCAGTACTTC
>TRBJ2-1|TRBD2|14|TRBV19|NA
CASRPSGASNEQFF
TGTGCCAGTCGGCCTAGCGGGGCCTCCAATGAGCAGTTCTTC
>TRBJ1-4|NA|13|TRBV10-1|NA
CASRPGSKEKLFF
TGCGCCAGCAGGCCGGGTAGCAAAGAAAAACTGTTTTTT
>TRBJ2-3|NA|15|TRBV28|NA
CASSFGPGAADTQYF
NA
>TRBJ1-3|NA|14|TRBV27|NA
CASSPWSSPDTIYF
TGTGCCAGCAGTCCATGGAGCTCTCCGGACACCATATATTTT
>TRBJ2-5|NA|12|TRBV28|NA
CASTSSVKTQYF
TGTGCCAGCACCTCCTCCGTTAAGACCCAGTACTTC
>TRBJ1-1|NA|11|TRBV6-6|NA
CASSELTEAFF
TGTGCCAGCAGTGAACTAACGGAGGCTTTCTTT
>TRBJ1-2|NA|13|TRBV2|NA
CASTSPGNYGYTF
TGTGCCAGCACGTCTCCGGGTAACTATGGCTACACCTTC
>TRBJ1-5|TRBD1|17|TRBV28|NA
CASSPDTGTGPGQPQHF
TGTGCCAGCAGTCCGGACACCGGGACAGGGCCAGGTCAGCCCCAGCATTTT